This TCR beta chain was documented in a study of T cells after yellow fever vaccination. From the 5' RACE reads, TCRdb called clonotypes with MiXCR, one entry per CDR3 protein. The profile shows hundreds of thousands of distinct CDR3 sequences, roughly 12% of them singletons. This clonotype came up a few times. The antigen is undetermined. Study-wide results and limits: Abundant clonotypes (contaminants from the bulk population) could be present in FACS-sorted repertoires. Across the CD4 and CD8 compartments, a small share of clonotypes was present in both. Post-booster reappearance was seen for most primary-vaccination clones (roughly 96% CD4, roughly 91% CD8).

Per germline, CDR1 MNHEY and CDR2 SVGAGI. The J segment lost 0 bases and the V segment lost 4 bases, leaving 5 bases of the junction unmatched. This CDR3 region has 16 residues. This receptor was obtained from a man aged 25-45 years who received the YFV17D yellow fever vaccine. Sample: PBMCs, taken on the day of the yellow fever booster vaccination. This chain joins TRBV6-5 and TRBJ2-3; 9 bases are shared with TRBD2. In DNA form, the CDR3 reads TGTGCCAGCAGTTTAATAGCGGGGGTGAGCACAGATACGCAGTATTTT. Amino acid sequence: CASSLIAGVSTDTQYF.